The 17 T cell receptor beta chains below come from one sample, sequenced in a study of T-cell memory formation after mild COVID-19. TCRdb independently ran MiXCR on the 5' RACE reads; one entry per CDR3 protein. The table lists approximately 60,000 distinct CDR3 sequences, 8% to 10% of them singletons. The sequencing input was PBMCs or a T cell subset sorted from them (not recorded which). These receptors were obtained from a young man who had mild COVID-19 (a few samples of this study predate the infection). Cell type and time point are not known.

This rearrangement joins TRBV7-9 to TRBJ1-5; D is unresolved. CDR1 SEHNR and CDR2 FQNEAQ come from the germline V gene (reference sequence). V was trimmed by 6 bases and J by 4 bases, leaving 7 bases between them. The CDR3 length is 12 residues. CDR3 sequence (DNA): TGTGCCAGCAGTACCGGTAATCAGCCCCAGCATTTT. Amino acids: CASSTGNQPQHF.

This clonotype appeared a few times. The CDR3 sequence is CASSLGVPNTGELFF. DNA for the CDR3: TGCGCCAGCAGCTTGGGGGTACCGAACACCGGGGAGCTGTTTTTT. The J gene is TRBJ2-2, the V gene TRBV5-1; the D is unclear. The germline V gene encodes CDR1 SGHRS and CDR2 YFSETQ. With 0 bases removed from V and 0 bases from J, the gap between germline ends came to 6 bases. The CDR3 covers 15 residues.

V is TRBV7-2 and J is TRBJ1-5; the match to TRBD1 covers 9 bases. This CDR3 spans 14 amino acids. With 5 bases clipped from V and 7 bases from J, the junction kept 6 bases outside the gene matches. Germline V lookup: CDR1 SGHTA, CDR2 FQGNSA. In DNA form, the CDR3 reads TGTGCCAGCAGCCAAGGGACAGGGCCCCAGCCCCAGCATTTT. It is translated as CASSQGTGPQPQHF. Based on the CDR3 plus reference TRBV7-2 and TRBJ1-5, the full variable domain is GAGVSQSPSNKVTEKGKDVELRCDPISGHTALYWYRQSLGQGLEFLIYFQGNSAPDKSGLPSDRFSAERTGGSVSTLTIQRTQQEDSAVYLCASSQGTGPQPQHFGDGTRLSIL.

This clonotype turned up a few times. In DNA form, the CDR3 reads TGCGCCAGCAGCCAAGTTCCCAGGGGCACCGGGGAGCTGTTTTTT. Translation: CASSQVPRGTGELFF. The genes are TRBV4-1 and TRBJ2-2; tentative D call: TRBD1 (6 bases). V lost 1 base to trimming and J lost 4 bases, with 10 bases between them. CDR3 length: 15 residues. From germline, CDR1 is MGHRA and CDR2 YSYEKL.

The V gene is TRBV9, the J gene TRBJ2-3; D is uncertain. CDR3 length equals 15 residues. V shed 0 bases and J shed 1 base, with 9 bases lying between them. Germline V gene data show CDR1 as SGDLS and CDR2 as YYNGEE. CDR3 protein: CASSVEGKRTDTQYF. CDR3 coding DNA: TGTGCCAGCAGCGTAGAAGGGAAACGCACAGATACGCAGTATTTT.

In this sample, this clonotype turned up a few times. The chain employs TRBV7-2 and TRBJ1-2, with no clear D. Trimming took off 5 bases at V and 1 base at J, with 11 bases between the two ends. CDR3 size: 14 residues. The germline gives CDR1 SGHTA, CDR2 FQGNSA. CDR3 sequence: CASSPHSINYGYTF. In DNA form, the CDR3 reads TGTGCCAGCAGCCCCCACTCGATTAACTATGGCTACACCTTC.

This clonotype was counted at least ten times. The CDR3, as DNA: TGCGCCAGCAGTTCCCGACAGGGGGCGCGGAGCGGGGAGCTGTTTTTT. Its protein product is CASSSRQGARSGELFF. This rearrangement joins TRBV5-1 to TRBJ2-2; 10 nucleotides agree with TRBD1. The CDR3 covers 16 residues. Per germline, CDR1 SGHRS and CDR2 YFSETQ. V lost 5 bases to trimming and J lost 7 bases; unmatched junction nucleotides: 11.

V gene TRBV5-1 combines with J gene TRBJ2-3; a weak D match, TRBD1 (6 bases). Trimming took 6 bases from V and 1 from J, leaving 15 bases between them. CDR1 is SGHRS, CDR2 YFSETQ, per germline. The CDR3 spans 15 residues. CDR3 residues: CASTRGARRTDTQYF. CDR3 DNA sequence: TGCGCCAGCACCAGGGGCGCTCGGCGCACAGATACGCAGTATTTT.

The sample holds many counts of this clonotype. The chain has TRBV7-2 and TRBJ2-3; 9 bases match TRBD2. Germline V lookup: CDR1 SGHTA, CDR2 FQGNSA. V gave up 6 bases and J gave up 2 bases; unmatched junction bases: 9. The CDR3 is made up of 16 amino acids. The CDR3: CASSLYSGGITDTQYF. The CDR3 coding sequence is TGTGCCAGCAGTCTCTATAGCGGGGGAATCACAGATACGCAGTATTTT.

This clonotype was observed a handful of times. The chain couples TRBV2 to TRBJ2-5; the D is unclear. The CDR3 consists of 13 residues. Germline loops: CDR1 SNHLY, CDR2 FYNNEI. V was pared by 2 bases and J by 4 bases, with 8 bases between. DNA of the CDR3: TGTGCCAGCAGTGAAAGTCAGCGAGAGACCCAGTACTTC. Translated, it gives CASSESQRETQYF.

The chain links TRBV20-1 to TRBJ2-3, with 9 bases that match TRBD1. The CDR3 runs 14 residues. Germline V lookup: CDR1 DFQATT, CDR2 SNEGSKA (reference sequence). V trimming: 5 bases; J trimming: 4 bases; junction bases outside the gene matches: 7. The DNA for the CDR3 is TGCAGTGCTCCCGGGACAGGGACCTCAGATACGCAGTATTTT. Translated, it gives CSAPGTGTSDTQYF.

Only a few counts were recorded for this clonotype. The rearrangement links TRBV20-1 to TRBJ2-5, with TRBD1 matching 8 bases. Per the germline V gene, CDR1 is DFQATT and CDR2 is SNEGSKA (reference sequence). Trimming removed 1 base from V and 5 bases from J; junction bases left unmatched: 6. The CDR3 is 14 amino acids. CDR3 coding DNA: TGCAGTGCTAGAGTCGGCAGGGGGCAGGAGACCCAGTACTTC. The encoded protein is CSARVGRGQETQYF.

This clonotype turned up a few times. The chain links TRBV6-5 to TRBJ2-7, with a possible D match to TRBD2 (6 bases). This CDR3 has 12 residues. Deletions cut 8 bases from V and 8 bases from J, with 16 bases between. Germline V lookup: CDR1 MNHEY, CDR2 SVGAGI. CDR3 residues: CASGMRGGKQYV. CDR3 nucleotide sequence: TGTGCCAGCGGCATGCGGGGCGGCAAGCAGTACGTC.

The table lists this clonotype with many counts. The rearrangement joins TRBV10-2 to TRBJ2-1; D not resolved. The CDR3 sequence is 12 residues long. Germline V lookup: CDR1 WSHSY, CDR2 SAAADI. V was trimmed by 2 bases and J by 9 bases, leaving 8 bases between them. The CDR3 loop reads CASSEALGEQFF. CDR3 sequence (DNA): TGCGCCAGCAGTGAGGCTCTCGGTGAGCAGTTCTTC.

The V call is TRBV27, the J call TRBJ1-5; tentatively, D is TRBD1 (5 bases). V shed 3 bases and J shed 4 bases, with 10 bases lying between them. This CDR3 is 14 amino acids long. Germline V gene data show CDR1 as MNHEY and CDR2 as SMNVEV (reference sequence). The CDR3 nucleotides read TGTGCCAGCAGTTTTCGGAGGGGTAATCAGCCCCAGCATTTT. This encodes CASSFRRGNQPQHF.

This clonotype was recorded many times. The chain joins TRBV4-3 to TRBJ1-1; tentatively, D is TRBD1 (6 bases). CDR1 is LGHNA and CDR2 is YSLEER in the germline V gene. Trimming removed 4 bases from V and 5 bases from J, with 23 bases in between. The CDR3 is 17 amino acids. For the CDR3, the DNA is TGCGCCAGCAGCCCCTCCGGCGGCAGGGGCCCTGGTACTGAAGCTTTCTTT. Translated: CASSPSGGRGPGTEAFF.

Only a few counts were recorded for this clonotype. The rearrangement joins TRBV29-1 to TRBJ2-3, with D maybe TRBD2 (7 bases). The CDR3 sequence is 13 residues long. The ends were cut back, 6 bases at V and 4 bases at J, with 14 bases in the middle. Germline V CDR1 and CDR2: SQVTM, ANQGSEA. CDR3: CSVAGAQPDTQYF. CDR3 nucleotide sequence: TGCAGCGTCGCGGGGGCGCAGCCAGATACGCAGTATTTT.